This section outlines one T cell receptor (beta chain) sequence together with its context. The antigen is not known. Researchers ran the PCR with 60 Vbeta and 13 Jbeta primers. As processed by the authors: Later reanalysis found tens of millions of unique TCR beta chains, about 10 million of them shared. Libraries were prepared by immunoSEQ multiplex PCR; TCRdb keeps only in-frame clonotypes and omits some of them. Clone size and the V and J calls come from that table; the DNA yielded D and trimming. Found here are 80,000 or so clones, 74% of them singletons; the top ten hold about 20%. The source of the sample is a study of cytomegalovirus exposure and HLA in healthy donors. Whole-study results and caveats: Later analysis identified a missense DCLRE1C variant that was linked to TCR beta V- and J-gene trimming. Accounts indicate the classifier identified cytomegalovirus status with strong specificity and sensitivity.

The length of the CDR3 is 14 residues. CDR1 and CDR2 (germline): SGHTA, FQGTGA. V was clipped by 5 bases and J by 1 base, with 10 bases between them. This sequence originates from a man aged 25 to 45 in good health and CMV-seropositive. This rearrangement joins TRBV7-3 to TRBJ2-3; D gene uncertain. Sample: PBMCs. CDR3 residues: CASSPISGTDTQYF. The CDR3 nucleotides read TGTGCCAGCAGCCCCATATCAGGCACAGATACGCAGTATTTT.